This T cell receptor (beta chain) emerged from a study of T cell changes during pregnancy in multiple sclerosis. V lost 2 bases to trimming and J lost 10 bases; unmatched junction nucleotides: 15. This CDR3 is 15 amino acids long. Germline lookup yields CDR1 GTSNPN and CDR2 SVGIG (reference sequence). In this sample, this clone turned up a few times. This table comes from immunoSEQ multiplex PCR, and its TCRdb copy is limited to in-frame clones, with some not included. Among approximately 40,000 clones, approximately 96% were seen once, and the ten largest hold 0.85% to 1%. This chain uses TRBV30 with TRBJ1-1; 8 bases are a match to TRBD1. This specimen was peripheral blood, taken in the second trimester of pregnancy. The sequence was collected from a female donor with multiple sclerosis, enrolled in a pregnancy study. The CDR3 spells CAWSPRRGQGALAFF. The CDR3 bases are TGTGCCTGGAGTCCACGGAGAGGTCAGGGGGCTTTAGCTTTCTTT.